These 22 T cell receptor beta chains originate from one sample sequenced in a study of cytomegalovirus exposure and HLA in healthy donors. The primer mix had 60 Vbeta and 13 Jbeta primers. Sequencing was performed with immunoSEQ multiplex PCR; in TCRdb, only in-frame clones are kept and a portion is missing. Of 100,000 to 150,000 clones detected, around 68% appear once; the ten largest clones hold 4%. The sequenced sample consisted of PBMCs. Receptor source: a man aged 40-49 years in good health and CMV-seropositive.

The CDR3 sequence is CASGRPTGLPSHEQFF. The CDR3 DNA reads as TGTGCCAGCGGAAGGCCTACGGGACTCCCGTCCCATGAGCAGTTCTTC. V gene TRBV27 combines with J gene TRBJ2-1; maybe TRBD2 (6 bases). V shed 8 bases and J shed 8 bases, with 25 bases lying between them. Germline CDR1 MNHEY, CDR2 SMNVEV (reference sequence). CDR3 size: 16 residues.

The chain uses TRBV2 and TRBJ2-1; 9 positions agree with TRBD2. J gave up 10 bases and V 4 bases, and 2 bases lay outside the gene matches. The CDR3 totals 12 residues. From germline, CDR1 is SNHLY and CDR2 FYNNEI. The CDR3 spells CASSGLAEEQFF. The CDR3 DNA sequence: TGTGCCAGCAGTGGACTAGCGGAAGAGCAGTTCTTC.

V and J are TRBV19 and TRBJ1-2; D unresolved. Germline values: CDR1 LNHDA, CDR2 SQIVND (reference sequence). The CDR3 loop spans 16 amino acids. V was pared by 1 base and J by 6 bases, with 18 bases between. The chain's CDR3 is CASSIGRIGRYDGYTF. The CDR3, as DNA: TGTGCCAGTAGTATAGGTCGGATCGGGAGGTATGATGGCTACACCTTC.

This clone was seen once. The V and J genes are TRBV19 and TRBJ1-4; D perhaps matches TRBD1 (6 bases). The V and J ends lost 5 bases and 10 bases respectively, with 8 bases between them. From germline, CDR1 is LNHDA and CDR2 SQIVND (reference sequence). The CDR3 loop spans 11 amino acids. The CDR3 DNA reads TGTGCCAGTAGTGCACAGGGAAAACTGTTTTTT. Its protein is CASSAQGKLFF.

The CDR3 DNA follows: TGTGCCACCAACGTAGCGGGAGTACAGAACGAGCAGTACTTC. Its protein is CATNVAGVQNEQYF. V gene TRBV27 combines with J gene TRBJ2-7; TRBD2 agrees at 9 bases. This CDR3 has 14 residues. The V gene end was trimmed by 10 bases and the J gene end by 5 bases; junction bases not matched to a gene: 12. Germline CDR1 MNHEY, CDR2 SMNVEV (reference sequence).

The rearrangement uses TRBV28 and TRBJ1-1, with a weak D call TRBD1 (6 bases). V shed 4 bases and J shed 3 bases, with 12 bases lying between them. Germline V lookup: CDR1 MDHEN, CDR2 SYDVKM. The CDR3 is 14 amino acids. Here the CDR3 reads CASSSISGDTEAFF. In DNA, the CDR3 is TGTGCCAGCAGTTCCATCTCAGGGGACACTGAAGCTTTCTTT.

V usage is TRBV4-3 and J usage is TRBJ2-1; maybe TRBD2 (5 bases). CDR1 and CDR2 from the germline V gene are LGHNA and YSLEER. The CDR3 loop spans 13 amino acids. V was trimmed by 0 bases and J by 8 bases, leaving 8 bases between them. CDR3 protein: CASSQDNSDEQFF. CDR3 coding DNA: TGCGCCAGCAGCCAAGATAATAGCGATGAGCAGTTCTTC.

This clone was detected only once. This rearrangement joins TRBV6-6 to TRBJ1-2; 7 bases match TRBD1. The junction had 15 bases not matched to a gene; V was cut back by 6 bases and J by 5 bases. Germline V gene sequence: CDR1 MNHNY, CDR2 SVGAGI (reference sequence). The CDR3 contains 16 residues. The CDR3 nucleotides are TGTGCCAGCAGAGTAGATACTAGGGGGCAAGGGTATGGCTACACCTTC. Protein sequence: CASRVDTRGQGYGYTF.

This chain uses TRBV6-1 with TRBJ1-1; 11 bases are a match to TRBD1. In germline, CDR1 is MNHNS, CDR2 SASEGT. There are 16 residues in the CDR3. The V segment lost 4 bases and the J segment 0 bases; nucleotides outside the gene matches: 4. The CDR3 spells CASSGTGGDVNTEAFF. CDR3 nucleotides: TGTGCCAGCAGTGGGACAGGGGGCGACGTGAACACTGAAGCTTTCTTT.

The J gene is TRBJ2-3, the V gene TRBV5-4; 14 bases line up with TRBD2. CDR3 length: 17 amino acids. Germline values: CDR1 SGHNT, CDR2 YYREEE (reference sequence). V shed 3 bases and J 7 bases; nucleotides not matched to a gene: 10. The CDR3 is CASSYAGTSGSSHTQYF. The DNA for the CDR3 is TGTGCCAGCAGCTACGCCGGGACTAGCGGGAGCTCGCATACGCAGTATTTT.

V gene TRBV6-5 combines with J gene TRBJ2-1; TRBD1 might be the D (6 bases). Germline V gives CDR1 MNHEY, CDR2 SVGAGI. V was shortened by 2 bases and J by 4 bases, with 9 bases between the two germline ends. The CDR3 is 14 residues long. The CDR3 DNA is TGTGCCAGCAGTTACACTGGACAGTACAATGAGCAGTTCTTC. This encodes CASSYTGQYNEQFF.

This chain links TRBV7-9 with TRBJ2-7; 8 bases are a match to TRBD2. This CDR3 has 16 residues. The J segment lost 0 bases and the V segment lost 5 bases, leaving 9 bases of the junction unmatched. Germline V gene sequence: CDR1 SEHNR, CDR2 FQNEAQ (reference sequence). Written as DNA, the CDR3 is TGTGCCAGCAGCCCCCGGGGGGGGTTTAGCTCCTACGAGCAGTACTTC. Protein: CASSPRGGFSSYEQYF.

The chain uses TRBV18 and TRBJ2-4; TRBD1 matches at 7 bases. Trimming took 3 bases from V and 7 from J; bases not matched to a gene: 6. The CDR3 covers 14 residues. CDR1 is KGHSH, CDR2 LQKENI, per germline. The CDR3 region is CASSPTGIWNIQYF. CDR3 nucleotide sequence: TGTGCCAGCTCACCGACAGGGATCTGGAACATTCAGTACTTC.

The chain carries TRBV6-5 and TRBJ2-3; the D is unclear. With 4 bases removed from V and 5 bases from J, the gap between germline ends came to 16 bases. Germline V gene data show CDR1 as MNHEY and CDR2 as SVGAGI. The CDR3 sequence is 15 residues long. CDR3 DNA sequence: TGTGCCAGCAGTTCAGGCCCGGCTGAGAAAGATACGCAGTATTTT. It translates to CASSSGPAEKDTQYF.

This sequence joins TRBV27 and TRBJ1-1; D perhaps matches TRBD1 (6 bases). This CDR3 contains 17 residues. From germline, CDR1 is MNHEY and CDR2 SMNVEV (reference sequence). V was trimmed by 4 bases and J by 4 bases, leaving 22 bases between them. The CDR3 DNA follows: TGTGCCAGCAGTTCGACGCAGGGTTCGGGGGGGCCCACTGAAGCTTTCTTT. Residues: CASSSTQGSGGPTEAFF.

The chain joins TRBV27 to TRBJ2-7; TRBD1 might be the D (6 bases). V lost 6 bases and J lost 5, with 14 bases in between. CDR3 size: 13 residues. CDR1 and CDR2 (germline): MNHEY, SMNVEV (reference sequence). The CDR3 nucleotides are TGTGCCAGCAGAGTTACAGGGCTCAACGAGCAGTACTTC. This translates into CASRVTGLNEQYF.

This chain links TRBV5-1 with TRBJ2-2; 9 bases agree with TRBD1. The CDR3 totals 14 residues. The germline gives CDR1 SGHRS, CDR2 YFSETQ. The V and J ends lost 6 bases and 3 bases, in that order; junction bases with no gene match: 3. CDR3 residues: CASIDRGDTGELFF. DNA of the CDR3: TGCGCCAGCATCGACAGGGGGGACACCGGGGAGCTGTTTTTT.

This clone has only one observation. The chain couples TRBV5-1 to TRBJ1-6; no reliable D call. The CDR3 covers 15 residues. V was trimmed by 4 bases and J by 5 bases, leaving 13 bases between them. Germline V lookup: CDR1 SGHRS, CDR2 YFSETQ. The CDR3 loop is CASSAGRHHNSPLHF. The CDR3 DNA follows: TGCGCCAGCAGCGCCGGTCGACACCATAATTCACCCCTCCACTTT.

This clone appeared a few times. J is TRBJ1-5 and V is TRBV28; D unclear. The CDR3 extends over 15 amino acids. V gave up 5 bases and J gave up 2 bases, with 13 bases separating them. CDR1 and CDR2 (germline): MDHEN, SYDVKM. The CDR3 nucleotides are TGTGCCAGCAGTCCAACGGTTCGTGGCAATCAGCCCCAGCATTTT. Encoded protein: CASSPTVRGNQPQHF. Drawing the rest from reference TRBV28 and TRBJ1-5, the complete variable domain is DVKVTQSSRYLVKRTGEKVFLECVQDMDHENMFWYRQDPGLGLRLIYFSYDVKMKEKGDIPEGYSVSREKKERFSLILESASTNQTSMYLCASSPTVRGNQPQHFGDGTRLSIL.

The chain couples TRBV9 to TRBJ1-3, with TRBD1 as a possible D gene (5 bases). The CDR3 covers 15 residues. Trimming took 4 bases from V and 0 from J, leaving 11 bases between them. Germline V gene lookup returns CDR1 SGDLS and CDR2 YYNGEE. In DNA form, the CDR3 reads TGTGCCAGCAGCCCCCAGGGTCTCTCTGGAAACACCATATATTTT. This sequence encodes CASSPQGLSGNTIYF.

V gene TRBV10-2 combines with J gene TRBJ2-7; perhaps TRBD1 as D (6 bases). Trimming left V 5 bases short and J 2 bases short, with 10 bases between. The CDR3 consists of 13 residues. CDR1 is WSHSY and CDR2 is SAAADI in the germline V gene. CDR3 sequence: CASSLGAAYEQYF. CDR3 bases: TGCGCCAGCAGTCTGGGGGCCGCCTACGAGCAGTACTTC.

The rearrangement uses TRBV5-1 and TRBJ1-1; a weak D match, TRBD1 (5 bases). The CDR3 runs 13 residues. V lost 4 bases and J 4 bases, leaving 11 bases between the germline ends. Germline V gene data show CDR1 as SGHRS and CDR2 as YFSETQ. The CDR3 bases are TGCGCCAGCAGCCTCGGGGGGGGCACTGAAGCTTTCTTT. Translating it yields CASSLGGGTEAFF.